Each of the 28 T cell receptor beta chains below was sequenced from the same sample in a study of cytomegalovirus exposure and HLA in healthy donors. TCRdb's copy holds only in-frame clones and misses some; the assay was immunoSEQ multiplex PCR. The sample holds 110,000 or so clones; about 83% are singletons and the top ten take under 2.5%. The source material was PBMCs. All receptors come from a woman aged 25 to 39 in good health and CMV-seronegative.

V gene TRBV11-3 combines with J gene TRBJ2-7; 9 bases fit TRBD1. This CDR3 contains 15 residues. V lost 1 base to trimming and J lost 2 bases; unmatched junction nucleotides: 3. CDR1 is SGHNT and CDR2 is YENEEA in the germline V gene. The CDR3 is CASSLATGGPYEQYF. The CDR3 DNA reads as TGTGCCAGCAGCTTAGCGACAGGGGGACCCTACGAGCAGTACTTC.

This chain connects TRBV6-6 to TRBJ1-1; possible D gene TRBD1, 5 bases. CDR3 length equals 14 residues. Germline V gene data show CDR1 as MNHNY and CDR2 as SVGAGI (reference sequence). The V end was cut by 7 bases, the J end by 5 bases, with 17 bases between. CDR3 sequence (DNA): TGTGCCAGCACAAAACGCTGGGAGGGGACTGAAGCTTTCTTT. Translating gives CASTKRWEGTEAFF.

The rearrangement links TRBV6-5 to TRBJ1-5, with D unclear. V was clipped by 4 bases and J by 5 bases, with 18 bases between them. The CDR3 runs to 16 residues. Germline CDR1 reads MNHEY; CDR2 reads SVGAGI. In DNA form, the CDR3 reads TGTGCCAGCAGTTCGCGGTTAGCTGGACTGGATCAGCCCCAGCATTTT. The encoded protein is CASSSRLAGLDQPQHF.

CDR3: CASRGFSGQGRYEQYF. The CDR3 nucleotides read TGTGCCAGCAGGGGTTTTTCAGGACAGGGGAGGTACGAGCAGTACTTC. This chain joins TRBV6-6 and TRBJ2-7; TRBD1 matches at 9 bases. Germline V gives CDR1 MNHNY, CDR2 SVGAGI (reference sequence). The CDR3 length is 16 residues. J lost 4 bases, V lost 6 bases, and 13 bases had no gene match.

The CDR3 DNA is TGTGCCAGCAGTGCAAGAACCACTCCACGTAGCACAGATACGCAGTATTTT. This translates into CASSARTTPRSTDTQYF. The rearrangement uses TRBV6-1 and TRBJ2-3, with unresolved D. The CDR3 is 17 amino acids. V was cut by 4 bases and J by 0 bases, with 17 bases left in between. Germline V CDR1 and CDR2: MNHNS, SASEGT.

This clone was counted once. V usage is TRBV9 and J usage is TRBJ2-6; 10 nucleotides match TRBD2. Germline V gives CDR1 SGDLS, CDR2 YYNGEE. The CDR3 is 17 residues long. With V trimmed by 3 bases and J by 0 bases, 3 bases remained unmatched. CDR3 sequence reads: CASSGPSGSSGANVLTF. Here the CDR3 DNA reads TGTGCCAGCAGCGGGCCTAGCGGGAGCTCTGGGGCCAACGTCCTGACTTTC.

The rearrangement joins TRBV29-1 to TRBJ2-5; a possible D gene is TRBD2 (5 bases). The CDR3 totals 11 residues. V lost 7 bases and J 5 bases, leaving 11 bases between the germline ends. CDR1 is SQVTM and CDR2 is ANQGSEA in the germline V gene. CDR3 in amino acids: CSGGLAETQYF. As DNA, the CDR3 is TGCAGCGGTGGGCTAGCCGAGACCCAGTACTTC.

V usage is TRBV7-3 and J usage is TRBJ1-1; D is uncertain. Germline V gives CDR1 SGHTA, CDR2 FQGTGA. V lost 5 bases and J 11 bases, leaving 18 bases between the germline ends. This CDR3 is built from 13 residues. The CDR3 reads CASSPGMAGRAFF. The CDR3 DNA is TGTGCCAGCAGCCCCGGGATGGCAGGACGTGCTTTCTTT. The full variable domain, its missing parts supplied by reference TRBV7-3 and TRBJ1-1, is GAGVSQTPSNKVTEKGKYVELRCDPISGHTALYWYRQSLGQGPEFLIYFQGTGAADDSGLPNDRFFAVRPEGSVSTLKIQRTERGDSAVYLCASSPGMAGRAFFGQGTRLTVV.

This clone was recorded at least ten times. This chain's CDR3 is CASSSGTINHEQFF. CDR3 nucleotide sequence: TGTGCCAGCAGCTCCGGGACTATTAACCATGAGCAGTTCTTC. The rearrangement uses TRBV7-9 and TRBJ2-1, with 7 bases aligning to TRBD2. This CDR3 spans 14 amino acids. Germline CDR1 reads SEHNR; CDR2 reads FQNEAQ (reference sequence). The trim removed 4 bases at V and 8 bases at J, leaving 8 bases unmatched.

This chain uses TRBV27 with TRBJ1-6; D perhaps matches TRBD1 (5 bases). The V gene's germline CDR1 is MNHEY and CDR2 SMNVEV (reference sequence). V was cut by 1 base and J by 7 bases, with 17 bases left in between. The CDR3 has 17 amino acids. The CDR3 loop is CASSLLVDWEGNSPLHF. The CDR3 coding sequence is TGTGCCAGCAGTTTATTGGTCGACTGGGAGGGGAATTCACCCCTCCACTTT.

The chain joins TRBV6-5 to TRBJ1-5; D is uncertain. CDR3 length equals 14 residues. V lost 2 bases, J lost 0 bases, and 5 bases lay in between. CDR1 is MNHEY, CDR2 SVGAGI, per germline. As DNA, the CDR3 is TGTGCCAGCAGTTACGGCCTTAGCAATCAGCCCCAGCATTTT. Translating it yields CASSYGLSNQPQHF.

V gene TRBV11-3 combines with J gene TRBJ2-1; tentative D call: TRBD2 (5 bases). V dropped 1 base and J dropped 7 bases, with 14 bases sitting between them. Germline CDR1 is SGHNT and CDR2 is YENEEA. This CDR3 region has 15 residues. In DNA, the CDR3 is TGTGCCAGCAGCTTAGTCCTAGCTGAAGGAAATGAGCAGTTCTTC. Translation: CASSLVLAEGNEQFF.

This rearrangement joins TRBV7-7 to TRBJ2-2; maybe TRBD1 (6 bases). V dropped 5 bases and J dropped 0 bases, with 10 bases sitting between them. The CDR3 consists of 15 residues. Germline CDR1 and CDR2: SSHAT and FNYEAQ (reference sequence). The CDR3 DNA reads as TGTGCCAGCAGCCCCTGGACAGCGAACACCGGGGAGCTGTTTTTT. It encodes CASSPWTANTGELFF.

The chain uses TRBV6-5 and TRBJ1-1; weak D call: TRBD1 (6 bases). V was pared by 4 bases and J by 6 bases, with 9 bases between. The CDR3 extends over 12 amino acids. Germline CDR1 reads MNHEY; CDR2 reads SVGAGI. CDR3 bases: TGTGCCAGCAGTTCACAGGGTCCTGAAGCTTTCTTT. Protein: CASSSQGPEAFF.

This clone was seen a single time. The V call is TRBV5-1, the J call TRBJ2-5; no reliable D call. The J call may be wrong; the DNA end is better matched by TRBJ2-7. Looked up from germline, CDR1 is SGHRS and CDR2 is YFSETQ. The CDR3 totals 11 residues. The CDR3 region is CASSLGHEQYF. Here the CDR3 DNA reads TGCGCCAGCAGCTTGGGTCACGAGCAGTACTTC.

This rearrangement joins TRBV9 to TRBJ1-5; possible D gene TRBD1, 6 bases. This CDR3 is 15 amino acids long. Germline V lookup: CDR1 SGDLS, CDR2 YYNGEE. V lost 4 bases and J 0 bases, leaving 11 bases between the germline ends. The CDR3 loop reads CASSQGQNSNQPQHF. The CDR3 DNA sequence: TGTGCCAGCAGCCAGGGACAAAATAGCAATCAGCCCCAGCATTTT.

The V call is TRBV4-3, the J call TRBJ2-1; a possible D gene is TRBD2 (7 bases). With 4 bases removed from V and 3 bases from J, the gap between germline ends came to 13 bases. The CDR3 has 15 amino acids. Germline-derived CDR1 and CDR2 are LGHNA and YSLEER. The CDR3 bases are TGCGCCAGCAGCCGCGTCGGGGGGCGCTACAATGAGCAGTTCTTC. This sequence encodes CASSRVGGRYNEQFF.

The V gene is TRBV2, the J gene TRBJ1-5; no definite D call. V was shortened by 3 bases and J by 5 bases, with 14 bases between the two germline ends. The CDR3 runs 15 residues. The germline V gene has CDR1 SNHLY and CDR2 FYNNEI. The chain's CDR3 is CASSDLVGGDQPQHF. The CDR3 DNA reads TGTGCCAGCAGTGATTTGGTGGGAGGCGATCAGCCCCAGCATTTT.

CDR3 sequence: CAWGKGSGYSTDTQYF. The CDR3 DNA sequence: TGTGCCTGGGGAAAGGGTAGCGGTTATAGCACAGATACGCAGTATTTT. V usage is TRBV30 and J usage is TRBJ2-3, with a possible D match to TRBD2 (6 bases). Germline V gives CDR1 GTSNPN, CDR2 SVGIG (reference sequence). The CDR3 has 16 amino acids. Trimming cost V 5 bases and J 0 bases, with 18 bases left between them. Drawing the rest from reference TRBV30 and TRBJ2-3, the complete variable domain is SQTIHQWPATLVQPVGSPLSLECTVEGTSNPNLYWYRQAAGRGLQLLFYSVGIGQISSEVPQNLSASRPQDRQFILSSKKLLLSDSGFYLCAWGKGSGYSTDTQYFGPGTRLTVL.

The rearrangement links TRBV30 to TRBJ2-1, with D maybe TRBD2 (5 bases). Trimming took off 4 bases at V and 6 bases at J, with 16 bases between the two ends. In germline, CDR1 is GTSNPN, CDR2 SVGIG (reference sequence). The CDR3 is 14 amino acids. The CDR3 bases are TGTGCCTGGAAACTAGGCCCCGCCCCCAATGAGCAGTTCTTC. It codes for CAWKLGPAPNEQFF.

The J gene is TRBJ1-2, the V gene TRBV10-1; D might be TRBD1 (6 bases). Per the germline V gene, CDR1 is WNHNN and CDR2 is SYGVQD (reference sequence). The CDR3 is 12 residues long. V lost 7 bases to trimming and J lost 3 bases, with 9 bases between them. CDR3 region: CASNWTDYGYTF. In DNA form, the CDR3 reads TGCGCCAGCAACTGGACAGACTATGGCTACACCTTC.

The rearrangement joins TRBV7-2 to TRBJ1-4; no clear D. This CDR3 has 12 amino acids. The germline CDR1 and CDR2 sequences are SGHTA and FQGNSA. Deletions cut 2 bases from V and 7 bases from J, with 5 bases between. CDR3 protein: CASSLRGEKLFF. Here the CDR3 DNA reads TGTGCCAGCAGCTTACGGGGTGAAAAACTGTTTTTT.

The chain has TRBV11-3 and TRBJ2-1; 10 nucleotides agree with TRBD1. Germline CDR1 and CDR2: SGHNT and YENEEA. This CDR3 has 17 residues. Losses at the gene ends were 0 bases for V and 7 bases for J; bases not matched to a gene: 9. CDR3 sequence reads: CASSLDLGTGVENEQFF. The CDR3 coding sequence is TGTGCCAGCAGCTTAGATCTGGGGACAGGGGTGGAAAATGAGCAGTTCTTC.

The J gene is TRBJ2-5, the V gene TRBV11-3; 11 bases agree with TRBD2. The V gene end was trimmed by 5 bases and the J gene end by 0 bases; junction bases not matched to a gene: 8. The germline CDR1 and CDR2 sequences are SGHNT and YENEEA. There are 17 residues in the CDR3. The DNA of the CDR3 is TGTGCCAGCAGCCGGAGGACTAGCGGGCCCCACCAAGAGACCCAGTACTTC. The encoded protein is CASSRRTSGPHQETQYF.

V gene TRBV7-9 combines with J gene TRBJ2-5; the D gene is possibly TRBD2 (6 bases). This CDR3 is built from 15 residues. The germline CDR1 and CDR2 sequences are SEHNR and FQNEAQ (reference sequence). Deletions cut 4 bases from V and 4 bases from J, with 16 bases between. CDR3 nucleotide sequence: TGTGCCAGCAGCTCCAGGGCCGACGGGGGAGAGACCCAGTACTTC. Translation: CASSSRADGGETQYF.

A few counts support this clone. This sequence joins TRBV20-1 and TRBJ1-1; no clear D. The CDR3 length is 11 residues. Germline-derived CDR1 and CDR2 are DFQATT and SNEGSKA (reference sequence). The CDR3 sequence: CSVAVTTEAFF. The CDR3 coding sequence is TGCAGCGTGGCGGTGACCACTGAAGCTTTCTTT.

CDR3 nucleotide sequence: TGTGCCAGCAGCCAGACTAGCGGGGCTGCAGATACGCAGTATTTT. Its protein product is CASSQTSGAADTQYF. The chain uses TRBV6-5 and TRBJ2-3, with TRBD2 matching over 11 bases. The CDR3 contains 15 residues. Per germline, CDR1 MNHEY and CDR2 SVGAGI. The junction had 6 bases not matched to a gene; V was cut back by 6 bases and J by 4 bases.

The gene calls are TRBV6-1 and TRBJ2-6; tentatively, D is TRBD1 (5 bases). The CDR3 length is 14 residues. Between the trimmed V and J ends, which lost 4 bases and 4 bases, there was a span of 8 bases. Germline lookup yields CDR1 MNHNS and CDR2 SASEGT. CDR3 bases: TGTGCCAGCAGTGCAGGGCGAGGGGCCAACGTCCTGACTTTC. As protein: CASSAGRGANVLTF.